This T cell receptor beta chain derives from a study of cytomegalovirus exposure and HLA in healthy donors. Findings of the study overall: Earlier findings revealed that most TCR beta V segments proved productive either about 87% or about 30% of the time.

Germline V gene lookup returns CDR1 LNHNV and CDR2 YYDKDF (reference sequence). Deletions cut 1 base from V and 7 bases from J, with 13 bases between. This CDR3 comprises 15 residues. Both 60 Vbeta primers and 13 Jbeta primers went into the PCR. TCRdb keeps only in-frame clones here, not all; method: immunoSEQ multiplex PCR. The profile shows about 210,000 clones, around four fifths of them singletons. This clone appeared a few times. Its antigen is as yet unknown. V and J are TRBV15 and TRBJ1-4; perhaps TRBD1 as D (5 bases). Sequenced: PBMCs. The TCR was taken from a woman between 45 and 65 years old in good health and CMV-seropositive. The CDR3 protein is CATSRGIRGGEKLFF. CDR3 DNA sequence: TGTGCCACCAGCAGAGGAATAAGGGGTGGTGAAAAACTGTTTTTT.